Sequencing of this TCR beta chain was carried out in a study of radiotherapy plus CTLA-4 blockade in lung cancer. On the study more broadly: Among patients, approximately 19% showed objective responses, and 30% to 35% had disease control.

Germline loops: CDR1 SGHNT, CDR2 YYREEE (reference sequence). The trim removed 4 bases at V and 9 bases at J, leaving 8 bases unmatched. The CDR3 runs to 13 residues. Produced via immunoSEQ multiplex PCR; TCRdb's table is partial and in-frame only. Counted here are approximately 60,000 clones, approximately 84% occurring once; the ten biggest clones make up 6% to 7%. Study results and caveats: In blood, early T cell clone dynamics reportedly predicted response best, together with interferon-beta.

Concerning this clone itself: Its target is unknown.

The TCR sequence derives from a human donor with non-small cell lung cancer whose response to radiotherapy plus ipilimumab could not be evaluated. The source was peripheral blood, collected from a patient treated with radiotherapy plus ipilimumab. The chain uses TRBV5-4 and TRBJ2-3, with TRBD2 identical over 7 bases. The CDR3 DNA reads TGTGCCAGCAGCGCGGGGGAGCTATCCACGCAGTATTTT. Its translation: CASSAGELSTQYF.